The 31 T cell receptor beta chains presented below share a single source sample, sequenced in a study of blood T cell repertoires in COVID-19. The assay was immunoSEQ multiplex PCR, and TCRdb's table has in-frame clones only and misses some. Counted here are under 200,000 clones, about nine tenths occurring once; the ten biggest clones make up 0.5% to 0.6%. The sample comprised peripheral blood. The receptor source for this set is a middle-aged man with acute or convalescent COVID-19.

This sequence joins TRBV6-5 and TRBJ1-2; 8 positions match TRBD1. The CDR3 has 14 amino acids. Trimming at V came to 4 bases and at J to 6 bases, leaving 7 bases not matched to a gene. Germline V gene lookup returns CDR1 MNHEY and CDR2 SVGAGI. CDR3 nucleotide sequence: TGTGCCAGCAGTTCGCGGACAGGGCTTCATGGCTACACCTTC. Amino acid sequence: CASSSRTGLHGYTF.

The genes are TRBV18 and TRBJ1-4, with 7 bases identical to TRBD1. This CDR3 has 14 residues. V dropped 2 bases and J dropped 7; count of bases not matched to a gene: 4. CDR1 and CDR2 (germline): KGHSH, LQKENI. CDR3 residues: CASSPGTVREKLFF. DNA for the CDR3: TGTGCCAGCTCACCAGGGACAGTTCGTGAAAAACTGTTTTTT.

The V call is TRBV28, the J call TRBJ2-5, with 7 bases fitting TRBD1. Germline assignment: CDR1 MDHEN and CDR2 SYDVKM. V was pared by 6 bases and J by 4 bases, with 2 bases of the junction left unmatched. The CDR3 length is 12 residues. In nucleotides, the CDR3 is TGTGCCAGCAGAACAGGGGTAGAGACCCAGTACTTC. Amino acids: CASRTGVETQYF.

The chain employs TRBV7-6 and TRBJ2-3; 8 bases are shared with TRBD1. Germline loops: CDR1 SGHVS, CDR2 FNYEAQ. The CDR3 is made up of 15 amino acids. J was trimmed by 1 base and V by 8 bases; bases with no gene match: 8. CDR3: CASSQGARRTDTQYF. CDR3 DNA sequence: TGTGCCAGCTCCCAGGGGGCGCGACGCACAGATACGCAGTATTTT.

The V gene is TRBV7-9, the J gene TRBJ2-1; D may be TRBD2 (5 bases). V dropped 2 bases and J dropped 0 bases, with 5 bases sitting between them. CDR3 length: 14 residues. The germline V gene has CDR1 SEHNR and CDR2 FQNEAQ (reference sequence). This chain's CDR3 is CASSLRDSYNEQFF. The CDR3 nucleotides are TGTGCCAGCAGCTTACGGGACTCCTACAATGAGCAGTTCTTC. Filled out from reference TRBV7-9 and TRBJ2-1, the complete variable domain reads DTGVSQNPRHKITKRGQNVTFRCDPISEHNRLYWYRQTLGQGPEFLTYFQNEAQLEKSRLLSDRFSAERPKGSFSTLEIQRTEQGDSAMYLCASSLRDSYNEQFFGPGTRLTVL.

Only one count was recorded for this clone. The chain joins TRBV28 to TRBJ1-1; no clear D. Germline CDR1 is MDHEN and CDR2 is SYDVKM. V dropped 6 bases and J dropped 0 bases, with 11 bases sitting between them. This CDR3 region has 14 residues. CDR3 amino acids: CASRYSYMNTEAFF. The CDR3 DNA reads as TGTGCCAGCAGATACAGCTATATGAACACTGAAGCTTTCTTT.

The CDR3 region is CASSPRGTNRNQPQHF. The CDR3 region has the DNA TGTGCCAGCAGCCCTAGGGGGACGAACAGAAATCAGCCCCAGCATTTT. The chain links TRBV27 to TRBJ1-5; perhaps TRBD1 as D (6 bases). Germline CDR1 MNHEY, CDR2 SMNVEV (reference sequence). The V end lost 6 bases, the J end lost 4 bases, and 19 bases lay between the germline ends. CDR3 size: 16 residues.

The rearrangement uses TRBV15 and TRBJ1-6, with D perhaps matching TRBD1 (5 bases). The CDR3 is 14 residues long. In germline, CDR1 is LNHNV, CDR2 YYDKDF (reference sequence). V was shortened by 0 bases and J by 10 bases, with 10 bases between the two germline ends. DNA for the CDR3: TGTGCCACCAGCAGAGATCAGGGTTGGTCACCCCTCCACTTT. Amino acid sequence: CATSRDQGWSPLHF.

The J gene is TRBJ1-3, the V gene TRBV7-2; a weak D match, TRBD1 (6 bases). Germline V CDR1 and CDR2: SGHTA, FQGNSA. Trimming pared 2 bases from V and 0 bases from J, leaving 8 bases between. The CDR3 sequence is 15 residues long. The CDR3 DNA reads as TGTGCCAGCAGCTTAAAGACAGGCTCTGGAAACACCATATATTTT. It is translated as CASSLKTGSGNTIYF.

CDR3 residues: CASSYSGYGYTF. Here the CDR3 DNA reads TGTGCCAGCAGTTACTCCGGTTATGGCTACACCTTC. The J gene is TRBJ1-2, the V gene TRBV6-2 or TRBV6-3, with D hard to call. The CDR3 spans 12 residues. The V and J ends lost 0 bases and 5 bases respectively, with 4 bases between them. Germline-derived CDR1 and CDR2 are MNHEY and SVGEGT.

This clone was counted a few times. The gene calls are TRBV15 and TRBJ1-5, with D possibly TRBD1 on 5 matching bases. V was cut by 4 bases and J by 0 bases, with 16 bases left in between. The CDR3 sequence is 17 residues long. The germline gives CDR1 LNHNV, CDR2 YYDKDF (reference sequence). The CDR3 DNA follows: TGTGCCACCAGCATAGAGACAGCCGGATATAGCAATCAGCCCCAGCATTTT. This encodes CATSIETAGYSNQPQHF.

The V and J genes are TRBV7-3 and TRBJ2-3; 10 bases agree with TRBD2. The CDR3 has 17 residues. With 3 bases clipped from V and 7 bases from J, the junction kept 13 bases outside the gene matches. In germline, CDR1 is SGHTA, CDR2 FQGTGA. The CDR3 spells CASSFSSGPSGGNTQYF. The CDR3, as DNA: TGTGCCAGCAGCTTTTCTTCAGGGCCTAGCGGGGGAAATACGCAGTATTTT.

The chain carries TRBV10-3 and TRBJ2-3, with TRBD1 matching over 7 bases. V was clipped by 8 bases and J by 2 bases; unmatched bases: 16. CDR1 and CDR2 from the germline V gene are ENHRY and SYGVKD. There are 17 residues in the CDR3. The CDR3 protein is CAISVGGDRPFTDTQYF. CDR3 in DNA: TGTGCCATCTCGGTGGGTGGGGACAGACCCTTCACAGATACGCAGTATTTT.

The chain recombines TRBV7-2 with TRBJ1-3; possible D gene TRBD1, 5 bases. Trimming took off 1 base at V and 4 bases at J, with 11 bases between the two ends. CDR1 is SGHTA and CDR2 is FQGNSA in the germline V gene. This CDR3 region has 15 residues. The CDR3 loop is CASSLGRGSGNTIYF. The DNA of the CDR3 is TGTGCCAGCAGCTTAGGGAGGGGAAGCGGAAACACCATATATTTT.

This chain joins TRBV11-3 and TRBJ1-1; D is unresolved. CDR3 size: 13 residues. Germline CDR1 SGHNT, CDR2 YENEEA. Trimming took 4 bases from V and 2 from J, leaving 8 bases between them. The DNA for the CDR3 is TGTGCCAGCAGCTCCAACATAAACACTGAAGCTTTCTTT. Protein: CASSSNINTEAFF.

The gene calls are TRBV5-1 and TRBJ2-7, with D possibly being TRBD2 (6 bases). Germline CDR1 is SGHRS and CDR2 is YFSETQ. This CDR3 is 14 amino acids long. Between the trimmed V and J ends, which lost 0 bases and 2 bases, there was a span of 9 bases. CDR3 bases: TGCGCCAGCAGCTTGGAAGGCGGGACCTACGAGCAGTACTTC. This gives the protein CASSLEGGTYEQYF.

This rearrangement joins TRBV7-9 to TRBJ2-7; maybe TRBD2 (6 bases). Germline values: CDR1 SEHNR, CDR2 FQNEAQ (reference sequence). This CDR3 is built from 15 residues. Trimming removed 4 bases from V and 5 bases from J, with 18 bases in between. This chain's CDR3 is CASSYPGGGANEQYF. The CDR3 DNA reads as TGTGCCAGCAGCTACCCCGGAGGAGGGGCAAACGAGCAGTACTTC.

This chain joins TRBV29-1 and TRBJ2-1; 13 bases map to TRBD2. Germline V gene data show CDR1 as SQVTM and CDR2 as ANQGSEA. V lost 4 bases, J lost 6 bases, and 15 bases stayed unmatched. CDR3 length: 18 residues. In nucleotides, the CDR3 is TGCAGCGTTGTGGGAATTTTCGGACTAGCGGGAGCCTCCAATGAGCAGTTCTTC. Translating it yields CSVVGIFGLAGASNEQFF.

The chain links TRBV27 to TRBJ2-7; D is possibly TRBD1 (5 bases). V lost 6 bases to trimming and J lost 4 bases, with 19 bases between them. The CDR3 consists of 15 residues. From germline, CDR1 is MNHEY and CDR2 SMNVEV (reference sequence). In DNA form, the CDR3 reads TGTGCCAGCAGCCCTAAGTGGGGCAGGCTATACGAGCAGTACTTC. This translates into CASSPKWGRLYEQYF.

CDR3 sequence reads: CASSWTTGSGELFF. In nucleotides, the CDR3 is TGTGCCAGCAGCTGGACGACAGGGTCCGGGGAGCTGTTTTTT. The chain is built from TRBV7-3 and TRBJ2-2, with 7 positions matching TRBD1. After removal of 4 bases from V and 6 bases from J, the junction contained 5 bases not matched to a gene. Per the germline V gene, CDR1 is SGHTA and CDR2 is FQGTGA. CDR3 length: 14 amino acids.

V and J are TRBV4-1 and TRBJ1-2; D gene unclear. V was shortened by 0 bases and J by 2 bases, with 7 bases between the two germline ends. Germline lookup yields CDR1 MGHRA and CDR2 YSYEKL. There are 14 residues in the CDR3. CDR3 sequence: CASSQENSNYGYTF. The CDR3, as DNA: TGCGCCAGCAGCCAAGAAAATAGCAACTATGGCTACACCTTC.

The chain carries TRBV25-1 and TRBJ2-1; 8 bases are a match to TRBD2. CDR1 is MGHDK, CDR2 SYGVNS, per germline. The CDR3 has 13 residues. Unmatched junction bases numbered 3, after V lost 4 bases and J lost 7 bases. The CDR3: CASSVAGGNEQFF. CDR3 coding DNA: TGTGCCAGCAGTGTTGCGGGAGGTAATGAGCAGTTCTTC.

This clone was recorded once. The V gene is TRBV19, the J gene TRBJ2-2; TRBD1 matches at 9 bases. This CDR3 contains 15 residues. V gave up 10 bases and J gave up 4 bases; unmatched junction bases: 10. In germline, CDR1 is LNHDA, CDR2 SQIVND (reference sequence). CDR3 residues: CATKTGTGSTGELFF. CDR3 DNA: TGTGCCACCAAGACCGGGACAGGGTCCACCGGGGAGCTGTTTTTT.

The rearrangement joins TRBV24-1 to TRBJ2-3; 13 bases line up with TRBD2. The CDR3 covers 15 residues. Germline loops: CDR1 KGHDR, CDR2 SFDVKD. The trim removed 7 bases at V and 2 bases at J, leaving 2 bases unmatched. The CDR3 loop is CATRGLAGDTDTQYF. The CDR3 nucleotides are TGTGCCACCAGAGGACTAGCGGGAGACACAGATACGCAGTATTTT.

V gene TRBV15 combines with J gene TRBJ2-1; tentatively, D is TRBD1 (5 bases). The V gene's germline CDR1 is LNHNV and CDR2 YYDKDF (reference sequence). This CDR3 has 16 amino acids. The V and J ends lost 0 bases and 8 bases respectively, with 17 bases between them. CDR3 residues: CATSRDRTGSYDEQFF. The CDR3 nucleotides read TGTGCCACCAGCAGAGATCGCACAGGCTCTTACGATGAGCAGTTCTTC.

V gene TRBV5-8 combines with J gene TRBJ1-4; D is possibly TRBD1 (6 bases). Germline V gene sequence: CDR1 SGHTS, CDR2 YDEGEE. V was pared by 4 bases and J by 1 base, with 8 bases between. There are 14 residues in the CDR3. The CDR3 nucleotides are TGTGCCAGCAGCCTGGACAGAACTAATGAAAAACTGTTTTTT. It encodes CASSLDRTNEKLFF.

The chain has TRBV5-1 and TRBJ2-2; 9 bases are shared with TRBD1. The CDR3 totals 16 residues. Germline CDR1 and CDR2: SGHRS and YFSETQ. V trimming: 4 bases; J trimming: 4 bases; junction bases outside the gene matches: 8. The CDR3 DNA follows: TGCGCCAGCAGCCCTGGGACAGGGTTCGGCACCGGGGAGCTGTTTTTT. Amino acids: CASSPGTGFGTGELFF.

The chain employs TRBV19 and TRBJ1-3, with 7 bases aligning to TRBD1. This CDR3 comprises 16 residues. V lost 8 bases, J lost 0 bases, and 10 bases stayed unmatched. Germline values: CDR1 LNHDA, CDR2 SQIVND (reference sequence). CDR3 in amino acids: CASAGTASNSGNTIYF. DNA of the CDR3: TGTGCCAGTGCTGGGACAGCCTCCAACTCTGGAAACACCATATATTTT.

In its sample, this clone was seen once. The chain uses TRBV12-5 and TRBJ2-4; 12 bases line up with TRBD2. This CDR3 is built from 16 residues. The germline V gene encodes CDR1 LGHNT and CDR2 FRNRAP. J was trimmed by 3 bases and V by 4 bases; bases with no gene match: 4. The CDR3 DNA sequence: TGTGCTAGTGGTTCGACTAGCGGGAGAGACAAAAACATTCAGTACTTC. Translated, it gives CASGSTSGRDKNIQYF.

This chain uses TRBV7-3 with TRBJ2-2; D unresolved. V lost 6 bases and J lost 7, with 15 bases in between. CDR1 and CDR2 (germline): SGHTA, FQGTGA. The CDR3 is 14 amino acids. The CDR3 sequence is CASSLTSGYGELFF. For the CDR3, the DNA is TGTGCCAGCAGTCTAACGTCAGGCTACGGGGAGCTGTTTTTT.

V usage is TRBV6-5 and J usage is TRBJ1-5; perhaps TRBD1 as D (6 bases). Germline V gene sequence: CDR1 MNHEY, CDR2 SVGAGI. This CDR3 region has 14 residues. Trimming removed 6 bases at V and 0 bases at J, with 9 bases between. The CDR3 protein is CASRRTDSNQPQHF. Here the CDR3 DNA reads TGTGCCAGCAGGAGGACAGATAGCAATCAGCCCCAGCATTTT.